This T cell receptor beta chain was sequenced in a study of circulating tumor DNA in untreated peripheral T-cell lymphoma. Study observations and caveats: Tumor-specific clonotypes were found in 76% of patients.

Before treatment, baseline tumor tissue was collected for sequencing. V trimming: 0 bases; J trimming: 4 bases; junction bases outside the gene matches: 3. In germline, CDR1 is SQVTM, CDR2 ANQGSEA. The CDR3 is made up of 14 amino acids. Points on this clone: Its specificity is unknown.

Data came from immunoSEQ multiplex PCR; TCRdb stores just in-frame clones and leaves some out. Among thousands of clones listed, roughly 65% were seen once. This chain uses TRBV29-1 with TRBJ2-7; 10 nucleotides match TRBD1. Material: tumor tissue. This TCR came from a human donor with peripheral T-cell lymphoma. The CDR3 reads CSVEDQGQGYEQYF. CDR3 coding DNA: TGCAGCGTTGAAGATCAGGGACAGGGGTACGAGCAGTACTTC.